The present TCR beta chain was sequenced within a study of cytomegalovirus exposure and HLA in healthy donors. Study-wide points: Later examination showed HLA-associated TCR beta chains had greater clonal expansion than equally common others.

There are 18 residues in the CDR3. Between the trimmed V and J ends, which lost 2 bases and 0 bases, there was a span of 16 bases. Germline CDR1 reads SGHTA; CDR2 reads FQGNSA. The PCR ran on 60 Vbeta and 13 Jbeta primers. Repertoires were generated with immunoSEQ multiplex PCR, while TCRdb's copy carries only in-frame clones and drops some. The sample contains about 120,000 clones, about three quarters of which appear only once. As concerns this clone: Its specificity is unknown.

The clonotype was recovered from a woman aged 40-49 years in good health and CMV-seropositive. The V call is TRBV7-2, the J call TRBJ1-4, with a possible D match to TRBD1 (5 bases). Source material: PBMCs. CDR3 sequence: CASSLTASTAPTNEKLFF. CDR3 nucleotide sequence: TGTGCCAGCAGCTTAACCGCCTCGACAGCACCAACTAATGAAAAACTGTTTTTT.